The clone carrying this T cell receptor beta chain was recorded at least ten times. A universal primer site and UMIs were added as TCR cDNA was made by 5'RACE template switching. TCRdb reanalysed the 5' RACE reads using MiXCR and keeps one entry per CDR3 protein. The sample lists some 300,000 distinct CDR3 sequences, less than 9.5% seen once, with 3% to 3.5% in the top ten. Germline V gene sequence: CDR1 SGHRS, CDR2 YFSETQ. The CDR3 sequence is 17 residues long. The V and J ends lost 3 bases and 0 bases, in that order; junction bases with no gene match: 8. These data are taken from a study of T cells after yellow fever vaccination.

The origin of this receptor is a man aged 18 to 30 who received the YFV17D yellow fever vaccine. The rearrangement uses TRBV5-1 and TRBJ2-3; 9 positions agree with TRBD2. The source material was CD4+ T cells sorted from PBMCs, sampled 5 days after the yellow fever booster vaccination. CDR3 nucleotides: TGCGCCAGCAGCTCCTACTCTAGCGGGGCTAGCACAGATACGCAGTATTTT. Translated, it gives CASSSYSSGASTDTQYF.